These 21 T cell receptor beta chains originate from one sample sequenced in a study of early T cells in non-severe SARS-CoV-2 infection. MiXCR, run by TCRdb on the 5' RACE reads, gives a single entry per CDR3 protein. The sample has tens of thousands of distinct CDR3 sequences, more than 12% seen once. The material sequenced was whole blood, taken at baseline. These TCRs come from an adult who was a healthcare worker with PCR-confirmed SARS-CoV-2 infection or an uninfected control (not recorded which).

This clonotype was detected only a few times. The chain carries TRBV19 and TRBJ2-7; D remains unclear. V lost 5 bases and J lost 2, with 16 bases in between. CDR3 size: 15 residues. Germline V CDR1 and CDR2: LNHDA, SQIVND (reference sequence). CDR3 nucleotide sequence: TGTGCCAGTAGTCCATCACTGAAGCCAACCTACGAGCAGTACTTC. This encodes CASSPSLKPTYEQYF. Together with reference TRBV19 and TRBJ2-7, the CDR3 gives the full variable domain: DGGITQSPKYLFRKEGQNVTLSCEQNLNHDAMYWYRQDPGQGLRLIYYSQIVNDFQKGDIAEGYSVSREKKESFPLTVTSAQKNPTAFYLCASSPSLKPTYEQYFGPGTRLTVT.

The gene calls are TRBV29-1 and TRBJ1-1; perhaps TRBD1 as D (6 bases). The CDR3 sequence is 11 residues long. CDR1 SQVTM and CDR2 ANQGSEA come from the germline V gene. V dropped 7 bases and J dropped 4 bases, with 10 bases sitting between them. As DNA, the CDR3 is TGCAGCGCCCAAGGGGGCACTGAAGCTTTCTTT. This encodes CSAQGGTEAFF.

The CDR3 is CASSLYGSGKPYEQYF. The CDR3 DNA reads TGTGCCAGCAGTTTATATGGTAGCGGGAAACCCTACGAGCAGTACTTC. The V gene is TRBV28, the J gene TRBJ2-7; the match to TRBD2 covers 8 bases. Germline V gene lookup returns CDR1 MDHEN and CDR2 SYDVKM. Unmatched junction bases numbered 7, after V lost 1 base and J lost 2 bases. This CDR3 region has 16 residues.

The J gene is TRBJ2-7, the V gene TRBV7-6; D unclear. V was trimmed by 5 bases and J by 6 bases, leaving 14 bases between them. CDR1 is SGHVS, CDR2 FNYEAQ, per germline. CDR3 length: 13 amino acids. The CDR3 sequence is CASSRNVQAEQYF. The CDR3 region has the DNA TGTGCCAGCAGCCGGAACGTCCAGGCCGAGCAGTACTTC.

The chain combines TRBV3-1 with TRBJ2-3; D tentatively reads TRBD1 or TRBD2 (6 bases each). CDR1 and CDR2 (germline): LGHDT, YNNKEL (reference sequence). The CDR3 spans 15 residues. V lost 1 base, J lost 6 bases, and 14 bases lay in between. CDR3 coding DNA: TGTGCCAGCAGCCAAGTACGTGAAGGGGGGGATACGCAGTATTTT. This encodes CASSQVREGGDTQYF.

V is TRBV7-9 and J is TRBJ2-5, with D possibly being TRBD1 or TRBD2 (5 bases each). Trimming pared 1 base from V and 6 bases from J, leaving 9 bases between. The germline gives CDR1 SEHNR, CDR2 FQNEAQ (reference sequence). The CDR3 sequence is 13 residues long. Here the CDR3 DNA reads TGTGCCAGCAGCTTAGTGGGACGACAGACCCAGTACTTC. It specifies CASSLVGRQTQYF.

This clonotype was picked up a small number of times. V is TRBV11-2 and J is TRBJ2-7; 16 bases are a match to TRBD2. There are 21 residues in the CDR3. Trimming took 5 bases from V and 0 from J; bases not matched to a gene: 16. Looked up from germline, CDR1 is SGHAT and CDR2 is FQNNGV. The CDR3 DNA reads as TGTGCCAGCAGCCAATTCAGGAGTCCGGGACTAGCGGGAGGGGCCTCCTACGAGCAGTACTTC. Its protein is CASSQFRSPGLAGGASYEQYF.

This chain joins TRBV28 and TRBJ2-7; D is unclear. From germline, CDR1 is MDHEN and CDR2 SYDVKM. The CDR3 runs 12 residues. V lost 5 bases and J 6 bases, leaving 11 bases between the germline ends. The DNA of the CDR3 is TGTGCCAGCAGTCCCCCTTTCTCCGAGCAGTACTTC. Translation gives CASSPPFSEQYF.

This clonotype was seen repeatedly, ten times or more. This chain connects TRBV18 to TRBJ2-5; D unclear. Trimming took off 1 base at V and 4 bases at J, with 19 bases between the two ends. CDR1 is KGHSH and CDR2 is LQKENI in the germline V gene. The CDR3 extends over 17 amino acids. CDR3 sequence (DNA): TGTGCCAGCTCACCACACATTCGACGGCTCGGAAGAGAGACCCAGTACTTC. This translates into CASSPHIRRLGRETQYF.

The chain uses TRBV7-2 and TRBJ1-2; TRBD1 is a possible D gene (5 bases). Trimming took 1 base from V and 8 from J, leaving 20 bases between them. This CDR3 contains 16 residues. CDR1 and CDR2 from the germline V gene are SGHTA and FQGNSA. CDR3 bases: TGTGCCAGCAGCTTAGTAGGGGCTGACGTGGCCCGAGGCTACACCTTC. Translation: CASSLVGADVARGYTF.

In its sample, this clonotype was seen a few times. V usage is TRBV5-6 and J usage is TRBJ2-7; D is unclear. V was clipped by 1 base and J by 1 base, with 6 bases between them. The V gene's germline CDR1 is SGHDT and CDR2 YYEEEE. The CDR3 is 13 residues long. CDR3 sequence: CASSLPNSYEQYF. CDR3 nucleotide sequence: TGTGCCAGCAGCTTGCCAAATTCCTACGAGCAGTACTTC.

The chain joins TRBV20-1 to TRBJ2-3; the D gene is possibly TRBD2 (6 bases). The germline CDR1 and CDR2 sequences are DFQATT and SNEGSKA (reference sequence). There are 12 residues in the CDR3. The germline V and J ends were trimmed by 7 bases and 3 bases, with 11 bases remaining between them. CDR3 bases: TGCAGTGGGCAGGGAGGTACAGATACGCAGTATTTT. Encoded protein: CSGQGGTDTQYF.

The chain has TRBV28 and TRBJ2-1; D might be TRBD2 (6 bases). Germline CDR1 and CDR2: MDHEN and SYDVKM. The CDR3 runs to 16 residues. V gave up 5 bases and J gave up 4 bases, with 18 bases separating them. Here the CDR3 DNA reads TGTGCCAGCAGTGACGCGGGGTCGGGGAAGTACAATGAGCAGTTCTTC. Encoded protein: CASSDAGSGKYNEQFF.

The chain joins TRBV4-1 to TRBJ1-4; the D is unclear. CDR1 and CDR2 (germline): MGHRA, YSYEKL. The CDR3 sequence is 18 residues long. Trimming took 0 bases from V and 5 from J, leaving 19 bases between them. The chain's CDR3 is CASSQDSIGRIKNEKLFF. In DNA, the CDR3 is TGCGCCAGCAGCCAAGATTCGATTGGGCGGATCAAAAATGAAAAACTGTTTTTT.

The chain combines TRBV12-3 or TRBV12-4 with TRBJ1-2, with D tentatively TRBD1 (5 bases). The CDR3 spans 13 residues. The V gene lost 3 bases and the J gene lost 6 bases, with 11 bases spanning the gap. The CDR3, as DNA: TGTGCCAGCAGTTTTCAGGGAAGGGATGGCTACACCTTC. As protein: CASSFQGRDGYTF.

Ten or more counts support this clonotype. The gene calls are TRBV29-1 and TRBJ2-1; 9 bases fit TRBD2. The CDR3 extends over 15 amino acids. Germline V gene sequence: CDR1 SQVTM, CDR2 ANQGSEA. V lost 4 bases and J lost 6; bases outside the gene matches: 10. CDR3 sequence: CSVVVVSGGVNEQFF. CDR3 coding DNA: TGCAGCGTTGTAGTGGTTAGCGGGGGCGTCAATGAGCAGTTCTTC.

This clonotype has a handful of counts. V and J are TRBV27 and TRBJ2-7; a weak D match, TRBD2 (7 bases). The V end was cut by 5 bases, the J end by 4 bases, with 18 bases between. CDR1 is MNHEY, CDR2 SMNVEV, per germline (reference sequence). This CDR3 spans 15 amino acids. The CDR3 bases are TGTGCCAGCAGTCCTTCTCTGCGGGGGCGGTACGAGCAGTACTTC. This translates into CASSPSLRGRYEQYF.

The table lists this clonotype with a count of one. V usage is TRBV5-1 and J usage is TRBJ1-4; D unclear. This CDR3 has 13 amino acids. The germline V gene has CDR1 SGHRS and CDR2 YFSETQ. V was cut by 1 base and J by 0 bases, with 1 base left in between. CDR3 nucleotides: TGCGCCAGCAGCTTGTCAACTAATGAAAAACTGTTTTTT. Protein product: CASSLSTNEKLFF.

The chain couples TRBV6-5 to TRBJ2-3; TRBD2 matches at 7 bases. The V and J ends lost 6 bases and 3 bases, in that order; junction bases with no gene match: 6. CDR1 and CDR2 (germline): MNHEY, SVGAGI. The CDR3 runs 14 residues. The CDR3 DNA reads TGTGCCAGCAGGGGGAGGGTCGGAACAGATACGCAGTATTTT. Translating it yields CASRGRVGTDTQYF.

The genes are TRBV20-1 and TRBJ1-5; maybe TRBD1 (6 bases). V dropped 2 bases and J dropped 1 base, with 12 bases sitting between them. The CDR3 is 15 residues long. Germline CDR1 DFQATT, CDR2 SNEGSKA (reference sequence). The CDR3 sequence: CSARFPQGSNQPQHF. CDR3 nucleotides: TGCAGTGCTAGATTCCCGCAGGGGAGCAATCAGCCCCAGCATTTT.

This clonotype was found once. An end of the junction differs from the germline gene, which may be a read error. This rearrangement joins TRBV5-6 to TRBJ2-1; 10 bases line up with TRBD1. The germline V gene encodes CDR1 SGHDT and CDR2 YYEEEE. CDR3 length: 17 residues. The CDR3 reads CASSTRRGTGVYNEQLF. For the CDR3, the DNA is TGTGCCAGCAGCACACGTAGGGGGACAGGGGTCTACAATGAGCAGCTCTTC.